This note documents a single T cell receptor (beta chain) sequence. Its antigen has not been determined. It has no much larger one-base neighbor in the sample; base qualities were not kept. V sheds 4 bases and J sheds 0 bases, leaving 15 bases between their ends. CDR1 and CDR2, looked up from the germline V gene (reference sequence), are SEHNR and FQNEAQ. Including the terminal cysteine and phenylalanine, the CDR3 comprises 16 residues. The CDR3 DNA has 48 bases and is translated from base 1. These data are taken from a study of T cell responses to AZD1222 COVID-19 vaccine listed by TCRdb under 2021. Some background on the complete study: Because spike-specific TCR depth and breadth did not differ between the two schedules, AZD1222 recipients who got a second dose at roughly 4 weeks were pooled with those who got a second dose at roughly 12 weeks. TCR sequencing was performed for roughly 240 trial participants, of whom 200 to 220 were given two doses of AZD1222 and 26 were given two doses of MenACWY control vaccine. Enrollment into the trials was organized by age into subgroups of 18-55, 56-69 and 70-plus years, and those subgroups contained roughly 150, 30 and 60 TCR-sequenced participants, respectively.

Reading the label with the study, this specimen's time point is: baseline before first vaccination. The vaccinee samples were drawn from two UK trials, COV001 and COV002, one of which was a single-blind randomized controlled phase 2/3 trial testing AZD1222 (ChAdOx1 nCoV-19) in healthy adults. Trial participant PBMC samples were collected at day 0 and day 28 after the second dose for TCRbeta chain sequencing. The CDR3 regions of human TCRbeta chains were analyzed by immunosequencing. The original methods were these. TCRs in the repertoires were compared against a reference library of SARS-CoV-2-specific TCRs that had been generated with the MIRA antigen-specificity platform. Breadth meant the fraction of unique TCRs that were SARS-CoV-2-associated, whereas depth meant the fraction of total T cells that were SARS-CoV-2-associated. Using the MIRA data, every spike-specific TCR was mapped to the spike region that the TCR reacted to and assigned to either a CD4 or a CD8 class. Log10-transformed breadth and depth values were compared by one-way ANOVA with Sidak's multiple comparisons tests. TCRdb limited this immuneACCESS table to in-frame rearrangements with V and J called. A share of clones is missing; checked studies link under half to unresolved V genes, and the rest is unexplained. That table is the source of V, J and clone size, and D and trimming were worked out from the DNA. The sample profile shows about 150,000 clones; approximately 90% of them were found once. Around 3.6% of the sample lies in the top ten.

Findings and caveats that apply to the study as a whole: In the small 56-69-year group, the increase in depth fell short of significance, most likely because of low power. No day 14 peak-response samples were available, so repertoires were characterized only after the peak T cell response. Reportedly, almost half of the unique spike-specific TCRs recognized epitopes lying outside the regions that are mutated in the B.1.351 and B.1.1.7 variants. The vaccine-associated CD4 TCRs covered the entire spike protein, and the dominant responses fell in regions 160-218 and 743-854. After two AZD1222 doses, spike-specific TCR breadth and depth were significantly higher than at day 0 and than in MenACWY recipients. Participants were mostly white British, with more females than males. The authors suggested clonal diversity may have been underestimated. Conclusions about previously exposed vaccinees are limited, since just five to seven AZD1222 recipients were seropositive for SARS-CoV-2 at baseline.

The sequence was collected from an adult in good health. Source: peripheral blood, taken on day 0 of AZD1222 vaccination. Recombination connected TRBV7-9 to TRBJ1-2, with no confidently assigned D gene. The CDR3 here reads CASSSAQEYANYGYTF. The DNA is TGTGCCAGCAGCTCGGCGCAGGAATACGCTAACTATGGCTACACCTTC.